Below, 28 T cell receptor beta chains from the same sample are listed, as sequenced in a study of blood T cell repertoires in COVID-19. The data were produced by immunoSEQ multiplex PCR, yet TCRdb's version contains in-frame clones alone and is incomplete. Of about 70,000 clones listed, roughly 87% are singletons. The source material was peripheral blood. The receptors come from an elderly woman with acute or convalescent COVID-19.

This chain uses TRBV28 with TRBJ2-3; the match to TRBD1 covers 9 bases. Germline assignment: CDR1 MDHEN and CDR2 SYDVKM. This CDR3 is 20 amino acids long. Trimming at V came to 5 bases and at J to 0 bases, leaving 18 bases not matched to a gene. In DNA, the CDR3 is TGTGCCAGCAGTCCCTCGGACAGGGGAAGGGTTACCCCTAGCACAGATACGCAGTATTTT. It codes for CASSPSDRGRVTPSTDTQYF.

The CDR3 region is CASSRLVTDTQYF. As DNA, the CDR3 is TGCGCCAGCAGCCGACTAGTCACAGATACGCAGTATTTT. This chain joins TRBV4-1 and TRBJ2-3; D is possibly TRBD2 (6 bases). Germline lookup yields CDR1 MGHRA and CDR2 YSYEKL. V was clipped by 4 bases and J by 2 bases, with 7 bases between them. This CDR3 spans 13 amino acids.

This clone turned up a few times. The rearrangement uses TRBV19 and TRBJ1-4; D gene uncertain. CDR3 size: 12 residues. V was shortened by 5 bases and J by 8 bases, with 9 bases between the two germline ends. CDR1 is LNHDA, CDR2 SQIVND, per germline (reference sequence). The CDR3 nucleotides read TGTGCCAGTAGTCTAAACGGGGAAAAACTGTTTTTT. It translates to CASSLNGEKLFF.

The rearrangement uses TRBV6-6 and TRBJ2-7, with no clear D. The CDR3 extends over 11 amino acids. The germline V gene encodes CDR1 MNHNY and CDR2 SVGAGI (reference sequence). V was clipped by 2 bases and J by 5 bases, with 4 bases between them. The CDR3 reads CASSYVNEQYF. The CDR3 nucleotides are TGTGCCAGCAGTTACGTAAACGAGCAGTACTTC.

This clone showed up just a few times. The V call is TRBV6-4, the J call TRBJ1-1; D call uncertain. The V gene's germline CDR1 is MRHNA and CDR2 SNTAGT. This CDR3 region has 13 residues. Trimming took 6 bases from V and 1 from J, leaving 9 bases between them. The CDR3 coding sequence is TGTGCCAGCAGCTTACACAGGAACACTGAAGCTTTCTTT. Translated, it gives CASSLHRNTEAFF.

V gene TRBV19 combines with J gene TRBJ2-1; D possibly corresponds to TRBD2 (5 bases). The CDR3 runs 11 residues. With 10 bases removed from V and 4 bases from J, the gap between germline ends came to 8 bases. Germline-derived CDR1 and CDR2 are LNHDA and SQIVND (reference sequence). The chain's CDR3 is CATRGYNEQFF. The CDR3 nucleotides are TGTGCCACACGGGGTTACAATGAGCAGTTCTTC. The full variable domain, rest sourced from reference TRBV19 and TRBJ2-1, is DGGITQSPKYLFRKEGQNVTLSCEQNLNHDAMYWYRQDPGQGLRLIYYSQIVNDFQKGDIAEGYSVSREKKESFPLTVTSAQKNPTAFYLCATRGYNEQFFGPGTRLTVL.

V usage is TRBV28 and J usage is TRBJ1-3; maybe TRBD1 (5 bases). V shed 5 bases and J shed 2 bases, with 16 bases lying between them. The CDR3 extends over 16 amino acids. CDR1 and CDR2 (germline): MDHEN, SYDVKM. The CDR3 DNA reads as TGTGCCAGCAGTCCCCCTTTCAGGGATCCTGGAAACACCATATATTTT. Its translation: CASSPPFRDPGNTIYF.

V is TRBV5-1 and J is TRBJ1-1; tentative D call: TRBD1 (5 bases). V was pared by 4 bases and J by 8 bases, with 18 bases between. CDR3 length equals 14 residues. Looked up from germline, CDR1 is SGHRS and CDR2 is YFSETQ. Here the CDR3 reads CASSPGHSGGEAFF. CDR3 DNA: TGCGCCAGCAGCCCAGGACACTCCGGGGGGGAAGCTTTCTTT.

V gene TRBV18 combines with J gene TRBJ2-1; TRBD2 aligns across 8 bases. Germline values: CDR1 KGHSH, CDR2 LQKENI. This CDR3 has 15 residues. V lost 2 bases and J lost 5; bases outside the gene matches: 5. Here the CDR3 DNA reads TGTGCCAGCTCACCAACACTAGCGGCTAACAATGAGCAGTTCTTC. Its translation is CASSPTLAANNEQFF.

The rearrangement joins TRBV5-8 to TRBJ2-2; 8 bases match TRBD1. V gave up 5 bases and J gave up 1 base; unmatched junction bases: 10. In germline, CDR1 is SGHTS, CDR2 YDEGEE. The CDR3 is 17 amino acids. The CDR3 bases are TGTGCCAGCAGACGAGTTTTGGGGACAGGGAACACCGGGGAGCTGTTTTTT. This encodes CASRRVLGTGNTGELFF.

This sequence joins TRBV7-2 and TRBJ2-3; no definite D call. The V end lost 1 base, the J end lost 4 bases, and 9 bases lay between the germline ends. There are 14 residues in the CDR3. Germline CDR1 SGHTA, CDR2 FQGNSA. CDR3 sequence reads: CASSLGAVSDTQYF. In DNA form, the CDR3 reads TGTGCCAGCAGCTTAGGGGCAGTATCAGATACGCAGTATTTT.

This chain connects TRBV7-2 to TRBJ1-3; 10 bases map to TRBD1. The V segment lost 5 bases and the J segment 6 bases; nucleotides outside the gene matches: 4. Germline CDR1 and CDR2: SGHTA and FQGNSA. CDR3 size: 14 residues. The CDR3 sequence: CASSTTGGVNTIYF. The CDR3 DNA reads as TGTGCCAGCAGCACGACAGGGGGCGTAAACACCATATATTTT.

This rearrangement joins TRBV20-1 to TRBJ1-2; D might be TRBD1 (5 bases). Trimming left V 3 bases short and J 2 bases short, with 7 bases between. This CDR3 has 12 amino acids. CDR1 and CDR2 (germline): DFQATT, SNEGSKA (reference sequence). CDR3 region: CSASQGNYGYTF. CDR3 bases: TGCAGTGCTAGTCAGGGAAACTATGGCTACACCTTC.

The chain joins TRBV6-2 or TRBV6-3 to TRBJ1-6, with D possibly being TRBD1 (5 bases). Germline V gene lookup returns CDR1 MNHEY and CDR2 SVGEGT. The CDR3 spans 14 residues. V lost 6 bases and J 7 bases, leaving 13 bases between the germline ends. CDR3 sequence (DNA): TGTGCCAGCAGCCCCGGGCGGACAAATTCACCCCTCCACTTT. It encodes CASSPGRTNSPLHF.

This sequence joins TRBV4-1 and TRBJ1-2; D remains ambiguous. Germline V gives CDR1 MGHRA, CDR2 YSYEKL. Trimming shortened V by 0 bases and J by 4 bases, and 9 bases separated the two germline ends. This CDR3 region has 14 residues. CDR3 DNA sequence: TGCGCCAGCAGCCAAGATTTAGAAACCTATGGCTACACCTTC. Residues: CASSQDLETYGYTF.

V gene TRBV9 combines with J gene TRBJ1-6; 9 bases line up with TRBD1. The CDR3 extends over 14 amino acids. V gave up 4 bases and J gave up 11 bases; unmatched junction bases: 7. From germline, CDR1 is SGDLS and CDR2 YYNGEE. The DNA for the CDR3 is TGTGCCAGCAGCCCACGGGGACAGGGAACACCCCTCCACTTT. Encoded protein: CASSPRGQGTPLHF.

The chain carries TRBV12-5 and TRBJ2-3; D not certain. This CDR3 is 13 amino acids long. The ends were cut back, 1 base at V and 7 bases at J, with 9 bases in the middle. From germline, CDR1 is LGHNT and CDR2 FRNRAP. The CDR3 DNA reads as TGTGCTAGTGGTTTGGGAGCAACGTATACGCAGTATTTT. Residues: CASGLGATYTQYF.

This chain links TRBV4-3 with TRBJ2-1, with 14 bases identical to TRBD2. Unmatched junction bases numbered 5, after V lost 4 bases and J lost 9 bases. Germline lookup yields CDR1 LGHNA and CDR2 YSLEER. The CDR3 contains 15 residues. In nucleotides, the CDR3 is TGCGCCAGCAGCCTTGGGACTAGCGGGAGTCTTGAGCAGTTCTTC. This gives the protein CASSLGTSGSLEQFF.

The chain joins TRBV3-1 (or the pseudogene TRBV3-2) to TRBJ1-1; 8 bases agree with TRBD1. V gave up 1 base and J gave up 4 bases; unmatched junction bases: 8. The germline CDR1 and CDR2 sequences are LGHDT and YNNKEL (reference sequence). The CDR3 loop spans 16 amino acids. CDR3 DNA: TGTGCCAGCAGCCAAGTAAGGACAGGGAGGGGCACTGAAGCTTTCTTT. Translated, it gives CASSQVRTGRGTEAFF.

A single count supports this clone. The DNA of the CDR3 is TGTGCCAGCAGCTCTAGCGGGAGGGCTCAGTTCTTC. Its protein is CASSSSGRAQFF. The chain carries TRBV7-9 and TRBJ2-1; TRBD2 matches 12 bases. The germline CDR1 and CDR2 sequences are SEHNR and FQNEAQ (reference sequence). The CDR3 has 12 residues. Trimming cost V 4 bases and J 13 bases; bases outside gene matches: 2. The full variable domain, with the rest looked up from reference TRBV7-9 and TRBJ2-1, is DTGVSQNPRHKITKRGQNVTFRCDPISEHNRLYWYRQTLGQGPEFLTYFQNEAQLEKSRLLSDRFSAERPKGSFSTLEIQRTEQGDSAMYLCASSSSGRAQFFGPGTRLTVL.

This clone was seen once. For the CDR3, the DNA is TGCGCCAGCAGCTTGTCGGGTCAGTACGAGCAGTACTTC. It yields the protein CASSLSGQYEQYF. This chain connects TRBV5-1 to TRBJ2-7; no firm D call. Germline V gene lookup returns CDR1 SGHRS and CDR2 YFSETQ. The V gene lost 1 base and the J gene lost 4 bases, with 9 bases spanning the gap. The CDR3 is 13 residues long.

This clone came up once. This chain connects TRBV11-2 to TRBJ2-1; 11 bases are shared with TRBD2. Germline lookup yields CDR1 SGHAT and CDR2 FQNNGV. V lost 5 bases, J lost 7 bases, and 4 bases stayed unmatched. The CDR3 contains 14 residues. DNA of the CDR3: TGTGCCAGCAGCCATAGCGGGAGGGTAAATGAGCAGTTCTTC. Amino acids: CASSHSGRVNEQFF.

CDR3 region: CASSQGRVGAYEQYF. Here the CDR3 DNA reads TGTGCCAGCAGCCAAGGTCGGGTAGGAGCCTACGAGCAGTACTTC. The rearrangement links TRBV4-2 to TRBJ2-7; D ambiguous. The length of the CDR3 is 15 residues. Trimming pared 1 base from V and 2 bases from J, leaving 12 bases between. Germline CDR1 and CDR2: LGHNA and YNFKEQ.

V is TRBV6-5 and J is TRBJ1-5, with D perhaps TRBD1 (5 bases). V was clipped by 5 bases and J by 5 bases, with 13 bases between them. Germline assignment: CDR1 MNHEY and CDR2 SVGAGI. The CDR3 sequence is 14 residues long. CDR3: CASSLDSSYQPQHF. CDR3 nucleotides: TGTGCCAGCAGTCTAGACAGCTCCTATCAGCCCCAGCATTTT.

The J gene is TRBJ2-5, the V gene TRBV29-1; unclear D gene. Per germline, CDR1 SQVTM and CDR2 ANQGSEA. This CDR3 is 12 amino acids long. Trimming pared 7 bases from V and 4 bases from J, leaving 13 bases between. The CDR3 DNA reads TGCAGCGGTGCTAACGTTCCAGAGACCCAGTACTTC. Amino acids: CSGANVPETQYF. Looking up the rest from reference TRBV29-1 and TRBJ2-5 gives the full variable domain: SAVISQKPSRDICQRGTSLTIQCQVDSQVTMMFWYRQQPGQSLTLIATANQGSEATYESGFVIDKFPISRPNLTFSTLTVSNMSPEDSSIYLCSGANVPETQYFGPGTRLLVL.

This clone was observed a single time. This chain links TRBV4-1 with TRBJ1-5; no firm D call. CDR3 size: 18 residues. Germline CDR1 is MGHRA and CDR2 is YSYEKL. Trimming took 0 bases from V and 1 from J, leaving 16 bases between them. The CDR3 bases are TGCGCCAGCAGCCAAGATAATGGCCTTACCTTGAGCAATCAGCCCCAGCATTTT. Its protein is CASSQDNGLTLSNQPQHF.

The chain uses TRBV6-5 and TRBJ2-7; 9 positions match TRBD2. CDR1 and CDR2 (germline): MNHEY, SVGAGI. CDR3 size: 14 residues. The trim removed 2 bases at V and 3 bases at J, leaving 2 bases unmatched. CDR3 sequence reads: CASSYGRGGYEQYF. The CDR3 region has the DNA TGTGCCAGCAGTTACGGGCGGGGGGGCTACGAGCAGTACTTC.

The chain carries TRBV5-1 and TRBJ1-1; 10 nucleotides align to TRBD1. This CDR3 is built from 18 residues. Germline CDR1 and CDR2: SGHRS and YFSETQ. Unmatched junction bases numbered 13, after V lost 4 bases and J lost 1 base. The CDR3 bases are TGCGCCAGCAGCGGGGGACAGGGGAGGACGGGCAGGAACACTGAAGCTTTCTTT. Encoded protein: CASSGGQGRTGRNTEAFF.